This entry describes one T cell receptor (beta chain). The target of this receptor is not known. There are no base qualities to consult, and no much larger clone falls within one base. From the cysteine up to the phenylalanine, the CDR3 has a length of 14 residues. Just CDR3 DNA is preserved here, 42 bases in frame from base 1. CDR1 is given as LNHDA and CDR2 as SQIVND, both from the germline V gene (reference sequence). Trimming leaves V shorter by 7 bases and J shorter by 0 bases, with the junction holding 5 bases beyond the gene matches. The method was the immunoSEQ multiplex PCR assay. TCRdb re-hosts the immuneACCESS table, in-frame sequences only. Its copies lack some clones; in the studies checked, an unresolved V gene accounts for under half of them, and the cause for the rest is not known. This sample holds around 190,000 clones; around 87% were observed only once. Together, the top ten hold 1.2% to 1.5% of the sample.

This specimen comes from a study of control samples from healthy donors and cancer patients (dated by TCRdb to the early 2020s). The receptor comes from a woman between 50 and 59 years old in good health. The chain joins TRBV19 to TRBJ2-7, with 8 bases aligning to TRBD1. Sequences were obtained from blood. The CDR3 protein is CASMGTGGSYEQYF. The DNA sequence is TGTGCCAGTATGGGAACAGGGGGCTCCTACGAGCAGTACTTC.